These 24 T cell receptor beta chains share one sample of origin, sequenced in a study of beta chain features in type 1 diabetes. Expressed TCRB transcripts were sequenced because the entire RNA isolate underwent reverse transcription. TCRdb's copy holds only in-frame clones and misses some; the assay was immunoSEQ multiplex PCR. The top ten clones hold about 1.4% of a sample with 130,000 to 150,000 clones, about 7% of them seen once. The specimen sequenced was central memory CD4+ T cells from blood. The receptors here all came from a woman aged 25 to 39 in good health.

This rearrangement joins TRBV27 to TRBJ2-3; the D gene is possibly TRBD2 (6 bases). CDR1 is MNHEY and CDR2 is SMNVEV in the germline V gene (reference sequence). The CDR3 has 18 residues. The ends were cut back, 2 bases at V and 0 bases at J, with 18 bases in the middle. In nucleotides, the CDR3 is TGTGCCAGCAGTTTAAGTAGTCGGCGGGGATTTAGCACAGATACGCAGTATTTT. It translates to CASSLSSRRGFSTDTQYF.

This clone showed up many times. The V and J genes are TRBV29-1 and TRBJ2-6; the D gene is possibly TRBD1 (6 bases). CDR1 is SQVTM, CDR2 ANQGSEA, per germline. Between the trimmed V and J ends, which lost 8 bases and 0 bases, there was a span of 20 bases. CDR3 length equals 17 residues. The CDR3 spells CSILDSLSSSGANVLTF. The CDR3 bases are TGCAGCATTCTGGACAGCCTTTCAAGCTCTGGGGCCAACGTCCTGACTTTC. Full variable domain (outside the CDR3, taken from reference TRBV29-1 and TRBJ2-6): SAVISQKPSRDICQRGTSLTIQCQVDSQVTMMFWYRQQPGQSLTLIATANQGSEATYESGFVIDKFPISRPNLTFSTLTVSNMSPEDSSIYLCSILDSLSSSGANVLTFGAGSRLTVL.

The V call is TRBV7-8, the J call TRBJ2-1; 10 nucleotides line up with TRBD2. The V gene's germline CDR1 is SGHVS and CDR2 FQNEAQ. CDR3 length: 17 amino acids. The V gene end was trimmed by 1 base and the J gene end by 7 bases; junction bases not matched to a gene: 10. CDR3 sequence reads: CASSLVGGGAGGNEQFF. In DNA, the CDR3 is TGTGCCAGCAGCTTAGTGGGGGGGGGAGCGGGAGGGAATGAGCAGTTCTTC.

V gene TRBV5-1 combines with J gene TRBJ2-1; 8 bases line up with TRBD2. The CDR3 has 15 amino acids. CDR1 and CDR2 (germline): SGHRS, YFSETQ. J lost 4 bases, V lost 4 bases, and 7 bases had no gene match. The CDR3 DNA follows: TGCGCCAGCAGCCCGAGCGGGAGCTTTTACAATGAGCAGTTCTTC. Translated: CASSPSGSFYNEQFF.

This clone was detected a few times. The CDR3 reads CASSQRIGGSADTQYF. The DNA for the CDR3 is TGCGCCAGCAGCCAAAGAATCGGCGGGAGCGCAGATACGCAGTATTTT. V usage is TRBV4-3 and J usage is TRBJ2-3; 7 bases align to TRBD2. The J segment lost 4 bases and the V segment lost 2 bases, leaving 9 bases of the junction unmatched. This CDR3 region has 16 residues. Germline CDR1 reads LGHNA; CDR2 reads YSLEER.

The gene calls are TRBV27 and TRBJ2-6; 8 positions match TRBD1. V lost 5 bases, J lost 5 bases, and 11 bases stayed unmatched. The CDR3 is 17 residues long. Germline V gene data show CDR1 as MNHEY and CDR2 as SMNVEV (reference sequence). Here the CDR3 DNA reads TGTGCCAGCAGTCCCGGGACAGGCGTTCATTGGGCCAACGTCCTGACTTTC. Encoded protein: CASSPGTGVHWANVLTF.

This clone has a count of ten or more. The gene calls are TRBV6-5 and TRBJ2-1; 8 bases are a match to TRBD2. Germline V gives CDR1 MNHEY, CDR2 SVGAGI. The CDR3 is made up of 14 amino acids. Unmatched junction bases numbered 2, after V lost 4 bases and J lost 3 bases. The CDR3 DNA reads TGTGCCAGCAGTTCTACTAGCGGCTACAATGAGCAGTTCTTC. Translating gives CASSSTSGYNEQFF.

There are a few counts of this clone. This chain uses TRBV2 with TRBJ1-1; TRBD1 matches at 9 bases. Per germline, CDR1 SNHLY and CDR2 FYNNEI. The V and J ends lost 2 bases and 5 bases, in that order; junction bases with no gene match: 6. The CDR3 extends over 15 amino acids. In DNA form, the CDR3 reads TGTGCCAGCAGTGAATATGGGACAGGGATGACTGAAGCTTTCTTT. It is translated as CASSEYGTGMTEAFF.

The V call is TRBV5-4, the J call TRBJ2-1; perhaps TRBD1 as D (6 bases). The germline gives CDR1 SGHNT, CDR2 YYREEE (reference sequence). Trimming removed 2 bases from V and 7 bases from J, with 10 bases in between. CDR3 length equals 13 residues. CDR3 DNA sequence: TGTGCCAGCAGCTTATATCAGGGGAATGAGCAGTTCTTC. Amino acids: CASSLYQGNEQFF.

In its sample, this clone was seen many times. J is TRBJ2-1 and V is TRBV10-3, with D perhaps matching TRBD1 (5 bases). CDR1 is ENHRY and CDR2 is SYGVKD in the germline V gene. Trimming pared 6 bases from V and 9 bases from J, leaving 9 bases between. The CDR3 is 11 amino acids. This chain's CDR3 is CAISLDSEQFF. CDR3 sequence (DNA): TGTGCCATCAGCCTTGACAGTGAGCAGTTCTTC.

This clone was detected a few times. The sample carries other DNA sequences with the same CDR3. In DNA, the CDR3 is TGTGCCAGCAGACCCCCGGGACAGGGGTACGAGCAGTACTTC. Its protein is CASRPPGQGYEQYF. The chain carries TRBV28 and TRBJ2-7; 10 bases fit TRBD1. J was trimmed by 4 bases and V by 6 bases; bases with no gene match: 6. The germline CDR1 and CDR2 sequences are MDHEN and SYDVKM. CDR3 size: 14 residues.

This clone was counted at least ten times. The rearrangement links TRBV27 to TRBJ1-1, with D hard to call. This CDR3 comprises 11 residues. Germline V gene lookup returns CDR1 MNHEY and CDR2 SMNVEV (reference sequence). V was trimmed by 5 bases and J by 4 bases, leaving 5 bases between them. CDR3 amino acids: CASSLSTEAFF. In DNA form, the CDR3 reads TGTGCCAGCAGTCTTTCCACTGAAGCTTTCTTT.

This clone was counted between two and nine times. J is TRBJ2-3 and V is TRBV5-4; D not resolved. Per the germline V gene, CDR1 is SGHNT and CDR2 is YYREEE (reference sequence). The CDR3 has 17 residues. V lost 4 bases to trimming and J lost 0 bases, with 18 bases between them. CDR3 sequence (DNA): TGTGCCAGCAGCACCCGACTCCATCACCGTAGCACAGATACGCAGTATTTT. It codes for CASSTRLHHRSTDTQYF. Looking up the rest from reference TRBV5-4 and TRBJ2-3 gives the full variable domain: ETGVTQSPTHLIKTRGQQVTLRCSSQSGHNTVSWYQQALGQGPQFIFQYYREEENGRGNFPPRFSGLQFPNYSSELNVNALELDDSALYLCASSTRLHHRSTDTQYFGPGTRLTVL.

The rearrangement uses TRBV5-1 and TRBJ2-7, with a weak D call TRBD2 (6 bases). Per germline, CDR1 SGHRS and CDR2 YFSETQ. The V end lost 0 bases, the J end lost 6 bases, and 19 bases lay between the germline ends. CDR3 length: 16 residues. Here the CDR3 reads CASSLALGGTRGEQYF. The DNA for the CDR3 is TGCGCCAGCAGCTTGGCCCTCGGCGGGACCCGAGGCGAGCAGTACTTC.

In this sample, this clone turned up a few times. The CDR3 coding sequence is TGTGCCAGCAGCTCGAGACTAGCGGGAGGGCTTCGCGAGCAGTACTTC. Residues: CASSSRLAGGLREQYF. The rearrangement joins TRBV11-2 to TRBJ2-7, with 14 bases identical to TRBD2. Germline assignment: CDR1 SGHAT and CDR2 FQNNGV. Trimming took 4 bases from V and 6 from J; bases not matched to a gene: 8. CDR3 size: 16 residues.

The chain uses TRBV29-1 and TRBJ1-5, with D possibly TRBD1 on 5 matching bases. Trimming took off 4 bases at V and 5 bases at J, with 12 bases between the two ends. The CDR3 extends over 13 amino acids. Germline CDR1 reads SQVTM; CDR2 reads ANQGSEA. CDR3 sequence (DNA): TGCAGCGTTGCCGCAGGGATTGATCAGCCCCAGCATTTT. Protein: CSVAAGIDQPQHF.

This clone was observed a handful of times. This chain joins TRBV7-9 and TRBJ2-2; TRBD2 matches 11 bases. The CDR3 is 16 residues long. Trimming at V came to 5 bases and at J to 3 bases, leaving 5 bases not matched to a gene. The germline CDR1 and CDR2 sequences are SEHNR and FQNEAQ (reference sequence). The CDR3 DNA sequence: TGTGCCAGCAGCACACCGGGACTAGCGGACACCGGGGAGCTGTTTTTT. This sequence encodes CASSTPGLADTGELFF.

The chain carries TRBV25-1 and TRBJ2-7; TRBD2 might be the D (7 bases). Germline loops: CDR1 MGHDK, CDR2 SYGVNS. V was cut by 5 bases and J by 3 bases, with 14 bases left in between. This CDR3 contains 14 residues. This CDR3 reads CASSLGGGRYEQYF. CDR3 nucleotides: TGTGCCAGCAGTCTGGGAGGGGGTCGCTACGAGCAGTACTTC.

This clone was seen a few times. The chain carries TRBV5-1 and TRBJ2-5; D might be TRBD2 (6 bases). Germline lookup yields CDR1 SGHRS and CDR2 YFSETQ. V dropped 0 bases and J dropped 1 base, with 7 bases sitting between them. The length of the CDR3 is 14 residues. The CDR3 DNA sequence: TGCGCCAGCAGCTTGGGCGGGACCCAAGAGACCCAGTACTTC. This translates into CASSLGGTQETQYF.

This clone was seen a few times. The chain has TRBV5-1 and TRBJ1-4; 7 bases are shared with TRBD1. With V trimmed by 4 bases and J by 4 bases, 7 bases remained unmatched. The V gene's germline CDR1 is SGHRS and CDR2 YFSETQ. This CDR3 contains 15 residues. The CDR3 loop reads CASSDPTGLNEKLFF. The CDR3 DNA follows: TGCGCCAGCAGCGACCCGACAGGGCTTAATGAAAAACTGTTTTTT. The entire variable domain, with the rest obtained from reference TRBV5-1 and TRBJ1-4, is as follows: KAGVTQTPRYLIKTRGQQVTLSCSPISGHRSVSWYQQTPGQGLQFLFEYFSETQRNKGNFPGRFSGRQFSNSRSEMNVSTLELGDSALYLCASSDPTGLNEKLFFGSGTQLSVL.

This clone was seen more than once but under ten times. The rearrangement joins TRBV9 to TRBJ2-7; 10 nucleotides line up with TRBD1. The CDR3 spans 15 residues. Looked up from germline, CDR1 is SGDLS and CDR2 is YYNGEE. V was clipped by 4 bases and J by 4 bases; unmatched bases: 8. The chain's CDR3 is CASSPRQGAGYEQYF. The CDR3 nucleotides are TGTGCCAGCAGCCCCAGACAGGGGGCCGGATACGAGCAGTACTTC.

The chain links TRBV28 to TRBJ1-5; 9 bases are a match to TRBD1. The CDR3 has 15 residues. Unmatched junction bases numbered 6, after V lost 5 bases and J lost 4 bases. Germline CDR1 and CDR2: MDHEN and SYDVKM. CDR3 loop: CASSVGQGVNQPQHF. For the CDR3, the DNA is TGTGCCAGCAGTGTGGGACAGGGAGTGAATCAGCCCCAGCATTTT.

This clone was recorded many times. The rearrangement joins TRBV29-1 to TRBJ1-2; D call uncertain. The CDR3 is made up of 13 amino acids. Germline V gene lookup returns CDR1 SQVTM and CDR2 ANQGSEA. V lost 5 bases and J 4 bases, leaving 14 bases between the germline ends. The CDR3 coding sequence is TGCAGCGTTACAGATTCGAGCCTCTATGGCTACACCTTC. It specifies CSVTDSSLYGYTF. Variable domain in full (rest from reference TRBV29-1 and TRBJ1-2): SAVISQKPSRDICQRGTSLTIQCQVDSQVTMMFWYRQQPGQSLTLIATANQGSEATYESGFVIDKFPISRPNLTFSTLTVSNMSPEDSSIYLCSVTDSSLYGYTFGSGTRLTVV.

The V call is TRBV11-3, the J call TRBJ2-5; tentative D call: TRBD2 (5 bases). V lost 2 bases, J lost 5 bases, and 12 bases lay in between. Germline-derived CDR1 and CDR2 are SGHNT and YENEEA. There are 14 residues in the CDR3. CDR3 coding DNA: TGTGCCAGCAGCTTATCGGCGAGAGGGGAGACCCAGTACTTC. This gives the protein CASSLSARGETQYF. Filled out from reference TRBV11-3 and TRBJ2-5, the complete variable domain reads EAGVVQSPRYKIIEKKQPVAFWCNPISGHNTLYWYLQNLGQGPELLIRYENEEAVDDSQLPKDRFSAERLKGVDSTLKIQPAELGDSAVYLCASSLSARGETQYFGPGTRLLVL.